This section outlines one T cell receptor (beta chain) sequence together with its context. Its antigen is not known. This entry is derived from a study of post-analysis software for immune sequencing data. Background on the study: The disease courses spanned relapsing-remitting, secondary progressive and progressive-relapsing forms of multiple sclerosis.

Unique-molecular-identifier-tagged TCR beta cDNA libraries were used. TCRdb re-called the PCR reads with MiXCR, one entry per CDR3 protein. The table records roughly 400,000 distinct CDR3 sequences, approximately 42% of them present only once. Study observations and caveats: Compared against controls, patients with multiple sclerosis displayed significantly lower normalized Chao1 diversity. Samples from one preparation batch, clustered by F measure, grouped strongly together. Roughly 5 TRBV segments, including TRBV5-6, TRBV5-1 and TRBV20-1, were more frequent in patients than controls.

Germline CDR1 is LGHNA and CDR2 is YSLEER. V lost 4 bases, J lost 4 bases, and 20 bases lay in between. The CDR3 contains 17 residues. The clonotype originates from a girl aged 2-10 years with multiple sclerosis. The chain links TRBV4-3 to TRBJ2-1; tentatively, D is TRBD2 (5 bases). The sample was blood. CDR3 in DNA: TGCGCCAGCAGCCGAGAACGAGCGGCGCCGGGATACAATGAGCAGTTCTTC. Translated: CASSRERAAPGYNEQFF.